A selection of T cell receptor beta chains follows, all from one sample in a study of blood T cell repertoires in COVID-19. Using immunoSEQ multiplex PCR, the repertoire was profiled, and TCRdb retains in-frame clones only, with some absent. The table records roughly 230,000 clones, 75% to 90% of them present only once. The sample was peripheral blood. These receptor sequences come from a middle-aged man with acute or convalescent COVID-19. CDR3s include the opening cysteine and the closing phenylalanine or tryptophan. D genes are given only for firm matches. The listing skips clone size in some rows; elsewhere it reads once, few, many or a size class.

CDR3nt: TGTGCCAGCAGTCCTCTGAAGGCGGCGGACATTCAGTACTTC
CDR3aa: CASSPLKAADIQYF
j_gene: TRBJ2-4
d_gene: -
v_gene: TRBV5-4
len: 14
abundance: -

CDR3nt: TGCGCCAGCAGCCTGGGACGGCCCACAGTGGCTTTCTTT
CDR3aa: CASSLGRPTVAFF
j_gene: TRBJ1-1
d_gene: -
v_gene: TRBV5-1
len: 13
abundance: -

CDR3nt: TGTGCCAGTAGTATAGACAGGATTGGCGCCTACGAGCAGTACTTC
CDR3aa: CASSIDRIGAYEQYF
j_gene: TRBJ2-7
d_gene: -
v_gene: TRBV19
len: 15
abundance: -

CDR3nt: TGCGCCAGCAGCTTGCTTTCGACTAGCGGGGGCCTTAGTGAGCAGTTCTTC
CDR3aa: CASSLLSTSGGLSEQFF
j_gene: TRBJ2-1
d_gene: TRBD2
v_gene: TRBV5-1
len: 17
abundance: -

CDR3nt: TGCGCCAGCAGCTTAGCTTCGACCAGGGAGGCTGGAAACACCATATATTTT
CDR3aa: CASSLASTREAGNTIYF
j_gene: TRBJ1-3
d_gene: -
v_gene: TRBV5-1
len: 17
abundance: -

CDR3nt: TGTGCCAGCAGCATTTGGACTAGCGGGAGATGGGGAGAGACCCAGTACTTC
CDR3aa: CASSIWTSGRWGETQYF
j_gene: TRBJ2-5
d_gene: TRBD2
v_gene: TRBV7-9
len: 17
abundance: -

CDR3nt: TGTGCCTGGAGGGCAGGGGTTGGTGGCTACACCTTC
CDR3aa: CAWRAGVGGYTF
j_gene: TRBJ1-2
d_gene: -
v_gene: TRBV30
len: 12
abundance: once

CDR3nt: TGTGCCATCAGTCGGAGTGGGAGTGAGCAGTTCTTC
CDR3aa: CAISRSGSEQFF
j_gene: TRBJ2-1
d_gene: -
v_gene: TRBV10-3
len: 12
abundance: -

CDR3nt: TGTGCCACCAGCAGAGATCTCGGACAGACGATATCCTACGAGCAGTACTTC
CDR3aa: CATSRDLGQTISYEQYF
j_gene: TRBJ2-7
d_gene: -
v_gene: TRBV15
len: 17
abundance: once

CDR3nt: TGTGCCTGGAGTGTCCAGGGCCTCGACTATGGCTACACCTTC
CDR3aa: CAWSVQGLDYGYTF
j_gene: TRBJ1-2
d_gene: -
v_gene: TRBV30
len: 14
abundance: few

CDR3nt: TGTGCCAGCAGTTTTTTTTCTGGGGGGGCGCGGAACGAGCAGTACTTC
CDR3aa: CASSFFSGGARNEQYF
j_gene: TRBJ2-7
d_gene: -
v_gene: TRBV27
len: 16
abundance: -

CDR3nt: TGTGCCAGCAGCCCCGCGGGACGAGCTGAAGCTTTCTTT
CDR3aa: CASSPAGRAEAFF
j_gene: TRBJ1-1
d_gene: -
v_gene: TRBV9
len: 13
abundance: once

CDR3nt: TGTGCCAGCAGCCAAGATCTGGGACAGGGTTGGCAAGAGACCCAGTACTTC
CDR3aa: CASSQDLGQGWQETQYF
j_gene: TRBJ2-5
d_gene: TRBD1
v_gene: TRBV14
len: 17
abundance: -

CDR3nt: TGTGCCAGCAGCCCACGGACAGCCAAGAACACCGGGGAGCTGTTTTTT
CDR3aa: CASSPRTAKNTGELFF
j_gene: TRBJ2-2
d_gene: -
v_gene: TRBV9
len: 16
abundance: -

CDR3nt: TGCGCCAGCAGCCTATTTGGCACAGAGAATGAAAAACTGTTTTTT
CDR3aa: CASSLFGTENEKLFF
j_gene: TRBJ1-4
d_gene: -
v_gene: TRBV5-1
len: 15
abundance: -

CDR3nt: TGTGCCAGCAGCATTCTCCCAGAAGCTGAAGCTTTCTTT
CDR3aa: CASSILPEAEAFF
j_gene: TRBJ1-1
d_gene: -
v_gene: TRBV6-5
len: 13
abundance: -

CDR3nt: TGTGCCAGTAGTATGCGGGGAAACGACTATGGCTACACCTTC
CDR3aa: CASSMRGNDYGYTF
j_gene: TRBJ1-2
d_gene: -
v_gene: TRBV19
len: 14
abundance: -

CDR3nt: TGTGCCACCAGTACTCTTGGGGCACAACAGGGGACCAAAAACATTCAGTACTTC
CDR3aa: CATSTLGAQQGTKNIQYF
j_gene: TRBJ2-4
d_gene: TRBD1
v_gene: TRBV15
len: 18
abundance: -

CDR3nt: TGTGCCAGCAGCCTCCGGGGCGGGAGAGTCTACGAGCAGTACTTC
CDR3aa: CASSLRGGRVYEQYF
j_gene: TRBJ2-7
d_gene: TRBD2
v_gene: TRBV3-1/TRBV3-2
len: 15
abundance: -

CDR3nt: TGTGCCAGCTCCTCAGGGGCTGGGGCCAACGTCCTGACTTTC
CDR3aa: CASSSGAGANVLTF
j_gene: TRBJ2-6
d_gene: -
v_gene: TRBV18
len: 14
abundance: -

CDR3nt: TGTGCCAGCAGCGTGCAGGGACAGAGCTATGGCTACACCTTC
CDR3aa: CASSVQGQSYGYTF
j_gene: TRBJ1-2
d_gene: TRBD1
v_gene: TRBV5-5
len: 14
abundance: -

CDR3nt: TGCGCCAGCAGCCCCTCCCGGACAGGGAAAAACATTCAGTACTTC
CDR3aa: CASSPSRTGKNIQYF
j_gene: TRBJ2-4
d_gene: TRBD1
v_gene: TRBV4-3
len: 15
abundance: -

CDR3nt: TGCGCCAGCAGCTTGAGTCAGGGGAGAAACTATGGCTACACCTTC
CDR3aa: CASSLSQGRNYGYTF
j_gene: TRBJ1-2
d_gene: -
v_gene: TRBV5-1
len: 15
abundance: -

CDR3nt: TGTGCCAGCAGCCAAGACGTAGCCAAAAACATTCAGTACTTC
CDR3aa: CASSQDVAKNIQYF
j_gene: TRBJ2-4
d_gene: -
v_gene: TRBV3-1/TRBV3-2
len: 14
abundance: -

CDR3nt: TGTGCCAGCAGTTCGACTAGTACCGAGCAGTACTTC
CDR3aa: CASSSTSTEQYF
j_gene: TRBJ2-7
d_gene: -
v_gene: TRBV6-2/TRBV6-3
len: 12
abundance: -

CDR3nt: TGTGCCACCAGCTCTTTACGGGGGGGAGATACGCAGTATTTT
CDR3aa: CATSSLRGGDTQYF
j_gene: TRBJ2-3
d_gene: TRBD2
v_gene: TRBV15
len: 14
abundance: -

CDR3nt: TGTGCCAGCAGCTTGTATGGGACAGACGATGGCTACACCTTC
CDR3aa: CASSLYGTDDGYTF
j_gene: TRBJ1-2
d_gene: TRBD1
v_gene: TRBV5-5
len: 14
abundance: -

CDR3nt: TGTGCCAGCAGAAGGACAGAAGAGACCCAGTACTTC
CDR3aa: CASRRTEETQYF
j_gene: TRBJ2-5
d_gene: -
v_gene: TRBV2
len: 12
abundance: -

CDR3nt: TGTGCCAGCAGCTCCACAGGTGCGGATACGCAGTATTTT
CDR3aa: CASSSTGADTQYF
j_gene: TRBJ2-3
d_gene: -
v_gene: TRBV7-9
len: 13
abundance: once

CDR3nt: TGTGCCAGCAGTGCACCGGGACAGGGGTCTCTTTTTGAAAAACTGTTTTTT
CDR3aa: CASSAPGQGSLFEKLFF
j_gene: TRBJ1-4
d_gene: TRBD1
v_gene: TRBV27
len: 17
abundance: -

CDR3nt: TGTGCCAGCAGCTTAGAGGCGGCGAGAAACTATGGCTACACCTTC
CDR3aa: CASSLEAARNYGYTF
j_gene: TRBJ1-2
d_gene: -
v_gene: TRBV7-6
len: 15
abundance: -

CDR3nt: TGTGCCAGCTCACCGGGGCGTACAAGATCCTACGAGCAGTACTTC
CDR3aa: CASSPGRTRSYEQYF
j_gene: TRBJ2-7
d_gene: -
v_gene: TRBV18
len: 15
abundance: -

CDR3nt: TGTGCCAGCACCCTTATGGCCGGGTTTCACACTGAAGCTTTCTTT
CDR3aa: CASTLMAGFHTEAFF
j_gene: TRBJ1-1
d_gene: -
v_gene: TRBV6-5
len: 15
abundance: -

CDR3nt: TGCGCCAGCAGCTCGTTAGCGGGAGGGCCCACAGATACGCAGTATTTT
CDR3aa: CASSSLAGGPTDTQYF
j_gene: TRBJ2-3
d_gene: TRBD2
v_gene: TRBV5-1
len: 16
abundance: -

CDR3nt: TGCAGTGCTAGTTACAGGGATACTGAAGCTTTCTTT
CDR3aa: CSASYRDTEAFF
j_gene: TRBJ1-1
d_gene: -
v_gene: TRBV20-1
len: 12
abundance: -

CDR3nt: TGTGCCAGCAGCCCTGGGACTAGCGGGTTAACCTACGAGCAGTACTTC
CDR3aa: CASSPGTSGLTYEQYF
j_gene: TRBJ2-7
d_gene: TRBD2
v_gene: TRBV7-2
len: 16
abundance: -

CDR3nt: TGTGCCTGGAGTGTACCCCACGGGGGGCTCGAGGGCGGGGAGCTGTTTTTT
CDR3aa: CAWSVPHGGLEGGELFF
j_gene: TRBJ2-2
d_gene: -
v_gene: TRBV30
len: 17
abundance: -

CDR3nt: TGTGCCAGCAGCTTATTAGCGGGAGCCACCGGGCAGCCCCAGCATTTT
CDR3aa: CASSLLAGATGQPQHF
j_gene: TRBJ1-5
d_gene: -
v_gene: TRBV7-8
len: 16
abundance: -

CDR3nt: TGTGCCAGCAGTGAATATAGACAGGGTTCAGGCTACACCTTC
CDR3aa: CASSEYRQGSGYTF
j_gene: TRBJ1-2
d_gene: TRBD1
v_gene: TRBV25-1
len: 14
abundance: -

CDR3nt: TGTGCCAGTTACGGGCACAGGGGGAACTCTGGGGCCAACGTCCTGACTTTC
CDR3aa: CASYGHRGNSGANVLTF
j_gene: TRBJ2-6
d_gene: TRBD1
v_gene: TRBV19
len: 17
abundance: once

CDR3nt: TGTGCCAGTACCGAACACGACAGGGGGTTAGGGCAGCCCCAGCATTTT
CDR3aa: CASTEHDRGLGQPQHF
j_gene: TRBJ1-5
d_gene: TRBD1
v_gene: TRBV19
len: 16
abundance: once

CDR3nt: TGTGCCAGCAGCTTACGGGTGAATTTGGATACCGGGGAGCTGTTTTTT
CDR3aa: CASSLRVNLDTGELFF
j_gene: TRBJ2-2
d_gene: -
v_gene: TRBV7-2
len: 16
abundance: -

CDR3nt: TGTGCCAGCAGCCTACTGGGGCAGGGGGATGGCTACACCTTC
CDR3aa: CASSLLGQGDGYTF
j_gene: TRBJ1-2
d_gene: TRBD1
v_gene: TRBV11-2
len: 14
abundance: -

CDR3nt: TGTGCCAGCAGCCTTCAGGGGAATAATGGCTACACCTTC
CDR3aa: CASSLQGNNGYTF
j_gene: TRBJ1-2
d_gene: -
v_gene: TRBV5-6
len: 13
abundance: -

CDR3nt: TGCGCCAGCAGTGAATCGGCGGGAGGATCCGATGAGCAGTTCTTC
CDR3aa: CASSESAGGSDEQFF
j_gene: TRBJ2-1
d_gene: TRBD2
v_gene: TRBV10-1
len: 15
abundance: few

CDR3nt: TGTGCCAGCAGACCCACCGGACTCAGTGGAGCTTTCTTT
CDR3aa: CASRPTGLSGAFF
j_gene: TRBJ1-1
d_gene: -
v_gene: TRBV6-5
len: 13
abundance: -

CDR3nt: TGTGCCAGCAGCTTTATGCCCCCCGGGACAGGGTATAATTCACCCCTCCACTTT
CDR3aa: CASSFMPPGTGYNSPLHF
j_gene: TRBJ1-6
d_gene: TRBD1
v_gene: TRBV11-2
len: 18
abundance: -

CDR3nt: TGTGCCAGCAGCGCGGGACTTAACCCAGGGAATGAGCAGTTCTTC
CDR3aa: CASSAGLNPGNEQFF
j_gene: TRBJ2-1
d_gene: -
v_gene: TRBV9
len: 15
abundance: -

CDR3nt: TGTGCCAGCAGCTCCCAGGGGGCGGCTTCACCCCTCCACTTT
CDR3aa: CASSSQGAASPLHF
j_gene: TRBJ1-6
d_gene: TRBD1
v_gene: TRBV7-2
len: 14
abundance: -

CDR3nt: TGCGCCAGCAGCCAAATGGGACTAGTTGCCGATACGCAGTATTTT
CDR3aa: CASSQMGLVADTQYF
j_gene: TRBJ2-3
d_gene: TRBD2
v_gene: TRBV4-1
len: 15
abundance: -

CDR3nt: TGTGCCAGCAGCGCGACAGGGGTTAGCGGGGAGCTGTTTTTT
CDR3aa: CASSATGVSGELFF
j_gene: TRBJ2-2
d_gene: TRBD1
v_gene: TRBV2
len: 14
abundance: -

CDR3nt: TGTGCCAGTAGCCCCCTAGGGCGGACGGGACAGCACACTGAAGCTTTCTTT
CDR3aa: CASSPLGRTGQHTEAFF
j_gene: TRBJ1-1
d_gene: TRBD1
v_gene: TRBV19
len: 17
abundance: -